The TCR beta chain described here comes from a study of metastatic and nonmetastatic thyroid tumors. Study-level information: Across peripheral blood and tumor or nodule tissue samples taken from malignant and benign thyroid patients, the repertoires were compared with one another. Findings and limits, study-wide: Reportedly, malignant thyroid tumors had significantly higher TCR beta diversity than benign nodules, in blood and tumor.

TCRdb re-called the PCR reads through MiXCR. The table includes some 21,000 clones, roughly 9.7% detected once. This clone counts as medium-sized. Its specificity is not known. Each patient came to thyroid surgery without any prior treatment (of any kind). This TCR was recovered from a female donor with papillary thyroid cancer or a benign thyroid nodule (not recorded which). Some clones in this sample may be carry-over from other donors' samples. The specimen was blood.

CDR3 sequence: CASSSVGTDEQFF. In DNA form, the CDR3 reads TGTGCCAGCAGTTCGGTGGGGACAGATGAGCAGTTCTTC. This sequence joins TRBV27 and TRBJ2-1; 7 positions agree with TRBD1. The germline CDR1 and CDR2 sequences are MNHEY and SMNVEV (reference sequence). The CDR3 loop spans 13 amino acids. J was trimmed by 8 bases and V by 4 bases; bases with no gene match: 5.